The clone carrying this T cell receptor (beta chain) was detected only a few times. V shed 3 bases and J shed 9 bases, with 9 bases lying between them. Germline values: CDR1 SNHLY, CDR2 FYNNEI. This CDR3 has 12 amino acids. These data belong to a study of shared clonotypes between healthy human individuals. Libraries were prepared by immunoSEQ multiplex PCR; TCRdb keeps only in-frame clonotypes and omits some of them. The sample has 2 million to 3 million clones; 80% to 95% are singletons. This sequence joins TRBV2 and TRBJ1-5; the D is unclear. The origin of this receptor is a man aged 18 to 30 in good health. Some clones in this sample may be carry-over from other donors' samples. Source material: naive CD4+ T cells from PBMCs. Subset noted: CD45RA+ positively selected. The CDR3 loop is CASSDRVMPQHF. CDR3 nucleotides: TGTGCCAGCAGTGACCGAGTAATGCCCCAGCATTTT. The full variable domain, rest sourced from reference TRBV2 and TRBJ1-5, is EPEVTQTPSHQVTQMGQEVILRCVPISNHLYFYWYRQILGQKVEFLVSFYNNEISEKSEIFDDQFSVERPDGSNFTLKIRSTKLEDSAMYFCASSDRVMPQHFGDGTRLSIL.